One and the same sample provided the 30 T cell receptor beta chains below, sequenced in a study of CD8 T cells in ankylosing spondylitis. TCRdb re-analysed the 5' RACE reads in MiXCR, keeping a single row per CDR3 protein. Of about 140,000 distinct CDR3 sequences listed, roughly 10% are singletons. The specimen was blood, either unsorted or a sorted T cell fraction (not recorded which). Receptors were obtained from a female donor with ankylosing spondylitis or in good health (not recorded which).

This clonotype came up many times. CDR3 nucleotide sequence: TGTGCCACCTCTATCCACACCACTATCCCCTACGAGCAGTACTTC. Translated, it gives CATSIHTTIPYEQYF. The chain uses TRBV11-2 and TRBJ2-7; D gene uncertain. The ends were cut back, 10 bases at V and 2 bases at J, with 21 bases in the middle. Germline CDR1 SGHAT, CDR2 FQNNGV. This CDR3 spans 15 amino acids.

A note on this clonotype: A much larger clone lies a single base off, so this may be a read error. The chain carries TRBV6-1 and TRBJ2-1; possibly TRBD1 for D (6 bases). Germline CDR1 reads MNHNS; CDR2 reads SASEGT. The CDR3 runs to 16 residues. The CDR3 coding sequence is TGTGCCAGCAGCCGCAGGACAGTGACTTCCTCCAATGAGCAGTTCTTC. This sequence encodes CASSRRTVTSSNEQFF.

This clonotype was seen at least ten times. This chain links TRBV12-3 or TRBV12-4 with TRBJ1-5; no definite D call. The CDR3 consists of 12 residues. Trimming took 5 bases from V and 7 from J, leaving 9 bases between them. CDR3 sequence: CASSHPRQPQHF. CDR3 nucleotide sequence: TGTGCCAGCAGTCACCCGAGACAGCCCCAGCATTTT.

This chain uses TRBV23-1 with TRBJ2-1; TRBD2 agrees at 12 bases. TRBV23-1 is an open reading frame, and its role is uncertain. J was trimmed by 6 bases and V by 8 bases; bases with no gene match: 2. The CDR3 loop spans 13 amino acids. The CDR3 sequence: CASGLAGINEQFF. The CDR3 DNA is TGCGCCAGCGGACTAGCGGGGATCAATGAGCAGTTCTTC.

At least ten counts were recorded for this clonotype. The J gene is TRBJ2-7, the V gene TRBV12-3 or TRBV12-4; possibly TRBD1 for D (7 bases). The CDR3 has 14 amino acids. V was shortened by 3 bases and J by 3 bases, with 12 bases between the two germline ends. The CDR3 nucleotides are TGTGCCAGCAGTTTCTTCAGGGGGGACTACGAGCAGTACTTC. Protein sequence: CASSFFRGDYEQYF.

This clonotype was detected many times. V and J are TRBV7-7 and TRBJ1-5; D remains ambiguous. With 3 bases removed from V and 0 bases from J, the gap between germline ends came to 12 bases. This CDR3 has 16 amino acids. Germline V lookup: CDR1 SSHAT, CDR2 FNYEAQ (reference sequence). CDR3 protein: CASSFGQFDSNQPQHF. In DNA form, the CDR3 reads TGTGCCAGCAGCTTCGGCCAGTTTGATAGCAATCAGCCCCAGCATTTT.

The chain recombines TRBV6-6 with TRBJ2-7; the match to TRBD1 covers 7 bases. The CDR3 extends over 15 amino acids. The V segment lost 2 bases and the J segment 3 bases; nucleotides outside the gene matches: 7. CDR1 is MNHNY and CDR2 is SVGAGI in the germline V gene (reference sequence). The CDR3 protein is CASSYEGALRYEQYF. In DNA, the CDR3 is TGTGCCAGCAGTTACGAGGGGGCGCTTCGCTACGAGCAGTACTTC.

There are many counts of this clonotype. J is TRBJ2-3 and V is TRBV20-1; D gene uncertain. Deletions cut 2 bases from V and 5 bases from J, with 8 bases between. Germline V gene lookup returns CDR1 DFQATT and CDR2 SNEGSKA (reference sequence). The CDR3 extends over 12 amino acids. The CDR3 loop reads CSARPTGDTQYF. In DNA, the CDR3 is TGCAGTGCTAGACCCACTGGAGATACGCAGTATTTT.

This clonotype was observed at least ten times. The V gene is TRBV20-1, the J gene TRBJ2-1; the D is unclear. CDR1 and CDR2 from the germline V gene are DFQATT and SNEGSKA (reference sequence). Trimming took off 3 bases at V and 7 bases at J, with 13 bases between the two ends. CDR3 length: 13 residues. The CDR3 loop reads CSARIPPRNEQFF. The DNA for the CDR3 is TGCAGTGCTAGGATCCCGCCCCGAAATGAGCAGTTCTTC.

Comment on this clonotype: A much larger clone differs by one base, so this may be a read error. The rearrangement joins TRBV6-1 to TRBJ1-5; D possibly corresponds to TRBD1 (6 bases). Germline V lookup: CDR1 MNHNS, CDR2 SASEGT. This CDR3 comprises 13 residues. CDR3: CVSEEGGGQPQHF. The CDR3, as DNA: TGTGTCAGTGAAGAGGGGGGTGGACAGCCCCAGCATTTT.

This clonotype was recorded many times. This chain uses TRBV5-1 with TRBJ2-2; the match to TRBD2 covers 7 bases. Germline values: CDR1 SGHRS, CDR2 YFSETQ. V lost 4 bases and J lost 0; bases outside the gene matches: 6. There are 16 residues in the CDR3. This CDR3 is CASSPLLAANTGELFF. DNA for the CDR3: TGCGCCAGCAGCCCGCTGCTAGCGGCGAACACCGGGGAGCTGTTTTTT.

This clonotype has at least ten counts. The chain couples TRBV13 to TRBJ1-1; tentatively, D is TRBD1 (5 bases). Trimming took 2 bases from V and 6 from J, leaving 22 bases between them. CDR3 length: 17 residues. From germline, CDR1 is PRHDT and CDR2 FYEKMQ (reference sequence). CDR3 sequence reads: CASSLNFIFDSSSEAFF. The CDR3 DNA follows: TGTGCCAGCAGCTTAAATTTCATTTTCGACAGTTCGTCTGAAGCTTTCTTT.

For the CDR3, the DNA is TGTGCCTGGAGGACGGAGAGTGGCTACACCTTC. Amino acids: CAWRTESGYTF. J is TRBJ1-2 and V is TRBV30, with D unclear. The V gene lost 3 bases and the J gene lost 7 bases, with 9 bases spanning the gap. The CDR3 has 11 amino acids. Germline lookup yields CDR1 GTSNPN and CDR2 SVGIG (reference sequence).

There are many counts of this clonotype. The rearrangement joins TRBV25-1 to TRBJ2-3, with TRBD1 matching 9 bases. V lost 7 bases to trimming and J lost 3 bases; unmatched junction nucleotides: 2. Germline CDR1 and CDR2: MGHDK and SYGVNS. The CDR3 totals 13 residues. The CDR3 nucleotides are TGTGCCAGCATTGGGACAGGGACAGATACGCAGTATTTT. Protein product: CASIGTGTDTQYF.

This clonotype has ten or more counts. The V call is TRBV30, the J call TRBJ1-6, with D maybe TRBD1 (5 bases). Trimming took 2 bases from V and 7 from J, leaving 15 bases between them. CDR1 GTSNPN and CDR2 SVGIG come from the germline V gene (reference sequence). The CDR3 consists of 15 residues. The chain's CDR3 is CAWSSGQGGNSPLHF. As DNA, the CDR3 is TGTGCCTGGAGTAGTGGTCAGGGAGGAAATTCACCCCTCCACTTT.

This rearrangement joins TRBV29-1 to TRBJ2-1, with TRBD1 identical over 11 bases. Germline trimming cut 3 bases from V and 6 bases from J; bases unmatched to any gene: 7. The CDR3 runs to 15 residues. CDR1 is SQVTM and CDR2 is ANQGSEA in the germline V gene. Here the CDR3 reads CSVEPGTGGSNEQFF. DNA of the CDR3: TGCAGCGTTGAGCCCGGGACAGGGGGATCCAATGAGCAGTTCTTC.

This clonotype has a count of ten or more. CDR3 nucleotides: TGTGCCAGCCGACAACGTGGGGTGAACACTGAAGCTTTCTTT. This translates into CASRQRGVNTEAFF. V and J are TRBV12-3 or TRBV12-4 and TRBJ1-1, with D uncertain. This CDR3 is built from 14 residues. Trimming took off 8 bases at V and 0 bases at J, with 13 bases between the two ends.

The chain has TRBV29-1 and TRBJ2-5; D remains ambiguous. V lost 1 base, J lost 5 bases, and 8 bases lay in between. The germline V gene encodes CDR1 SQVTM and CDR2 ANQGSEA. The CDR3 loop spans 12 amino acids. The CDR3, as DNA: TGCAGCGTTGAAGGGACGGTGGAGACCCAGTACTTC. This sequence encodes CSVEGTVETQYF.

This chain joins TRBV5-1 and TRBJ2-1, with a possible D match to TRBD2 (5 bases). The last part of the DNA fits TRBJ2-7 better; the J call may be wrong. This CDR3 comprises 14 residues. CDR1 and CDR2 from the germline V gene are SGHRS and YFSETQ. The chain's CDR3 is CASSFRGFNNEQYF. Here the CDR3 DNA reads TGCGCCAGCAGCTTTCGGGGTTTTAACAATGAGCAGTACTTC.

Comment on this clonotype: A much larger clone differs from this one at a single base, so this may be a read error. CDR3 in DNA: TGTGCCAGCTGCCACTATGTCACTAGCGGGATACAAGAGACCCAGTACTTC. It encodes CASCHYVTSGIQETQYF. The chain has TRBV3-1 and TRBJ2-5; the match to TRBD2 covers 10 bases. Germline V lookup: CDR1 LGHDT, CDR2 YNNKEL (reference sequence). The CDR3 length is 17 residues.

The chain couples TRBV15 to TRBJ2-3; the D is unclear. Trimming cost V 8 bases and J 4 bases, with 7 bases left between them. The CDR3 runs to 11 residues. Germline assignment: CDR1 LNHNV and CDR2 YYDKDF (reference sequence). CDR3 in DNA: TGTGCCACCTATATCGCAGATACGCAGTATTTT. The encoded protein is CATYIADTQYF.

In this sample, this clonotype turned up many times. The chain uses TRBV7-6 and TRBJ2-7; 7 nucleotides agree with TRBD1. Germline V gene sequence: CDR1 SGHVS, CDR2 FNYEAQ. J lost 0 bases, V lost 1 base, and 3 bases had no gene match. This CDR3 is built from 15 residues. This CDR3 reads CASSLEGASSYEQYF. CDR3 nucleotides: TGTGCCAGCAGCTTAGAGGGGGCATCCTCCTACGAGCAGTACTTC.

The V gene is TRBV7-2, the J gene TRBJ2-2; possible D gene TRBD2, 6 bases. Germline CDR1 is SGHTA and CDR2 is FQGNSA. The CDR3 has 15 amino acids. V was clipped by 5 bases and J by 0 bases, with 10 bases between them. This CDR3 is CASSPREPNTGELFF. DNA for the CDR3: TGTGCCAGCAGCCCTCGGGAGCCGAACACCGGGGAGCTGTTTTTT.

This clonotype was seen many times. The rearrangement links TRBV3-1 to TRBJ2-3; 9 positions match TRBD2. CDR1 is LGHDT and CDR2 is YNNKEL in the germline V gene (reference sequence). V trimming: 8 bases; J trimming: 2 bases; junction bases outside the gene matches: 5. The CDR3 contains 14 residues. The CDR3 loop reads CASRASGATDTQYF. The CDR3 DNA reads as TGTGCCAGCCGGGCTAGCGGGGCCACAGATACGCAGTATTTT.

This clonotype has at least ten counts. CDR3 protein: CASSLGASATGDTQYF. CDR3 coding DNA: TGTGCCAGCAGCTTAGGGGCTAGCGCGACTGGGGATACGCAGTATTTT. The chain carries TRBV7-9 and TRBJ2-3; weak D call: TRBD2 (6 bases). Germline loops: CDR1 SEHNR, CDR2 FQNEAQ (reference sequence). Trimming took off 1 base at V and 6 bases at J, with 17 bases between the two ends. This CDR3 spans 16 amino acids.

There are many counts of this clonotype. This chain joins TRBV5-5 and TRBJ1-1; TRBD1 is a possible D gene (5 bases). The germline V and J ends were trimmed by 0 bases and 0 bases, with 18 bases remaining between them. The CDR3 is 18 amino acids. Germline assignment: CDR1 SGHKS and CDR2 YYEKEE (reference sequence). The CDR3 loop is CASSLVQMGPLMNTEAFF. The CDR3 region has the DNA TGTGCCAGCAGCTTGGTTCAAATGGGGCCTCTTATGAACACTGAAGCTTTCTTT.

The J gene is TRBJ2-1, the V gene TRBV24-1; TRBD2 matches 7 bases. This CDR3 is 16 amino acids long. Germline CDR1 and CDR2: KGHDR and SFDVKD. V was pared by 3 bases and J by 8 bases, with 12 bases of the junction left unmatched. CDR3 in DNA: TGTGCCACCAGTGATCGAACTAGCGCTCGTGGGGATGAGCAGTTCTTC. Protein: CATSDRTSARGDEQFF.

This clonotype has at least ten counts. This sequence joins TRBV20-1 and TRBJ1-1, with D possibly matching TRBD1 (5 bases). This CDR3 is 11 amino acids long. V shed 5 bases and J shed 4 bases, with 8 bases lying between them. Germline CDR1 is DFQATT and CDR2 is SNEGSKA (reference sequence). CDR3 in DNA: TGCAGTGCTTGGGGGGGCACTGAAGCTTTCTTT. Protein sequence: CSAWGGTEAFF.

On this clonotype: This may come from a read error, since a much larger clone is one base off. The chain is built from TRBV7-9 and TRBJ2-2; D may be TRBD2 (6 bases). The length of the CDR3 is 14 residues. Germline assignment: CDR1 SEHNR and CDR2 FQNEAQ (reference sequence). The CDR3 sequence: CVSRVGSGTGELFF. For the CDR3, the DNA is TGTGTCAGCAGGGTTGGGAGCGGGACCGGGGAGCTGTTTTTT.

At least ten counts were recorded for this clonotype. The rearrangement joins TRBV20-1 to TRBJ2-2; D not certain. Trimming took 6 bases from V and 1 from J, leaving 9 bases between them. The germline V gene has CDR1 DFQATT and CDR2 SNEGSKA (reference sequence). CDR3 size: 13 residues. The CDR3 loop reads CSAPFQNTGELFF. Written as DNA, the CDR3 is TGCAGTGCCCCCTTCCAGAACACCGGGGAGCTGTTTTTT.